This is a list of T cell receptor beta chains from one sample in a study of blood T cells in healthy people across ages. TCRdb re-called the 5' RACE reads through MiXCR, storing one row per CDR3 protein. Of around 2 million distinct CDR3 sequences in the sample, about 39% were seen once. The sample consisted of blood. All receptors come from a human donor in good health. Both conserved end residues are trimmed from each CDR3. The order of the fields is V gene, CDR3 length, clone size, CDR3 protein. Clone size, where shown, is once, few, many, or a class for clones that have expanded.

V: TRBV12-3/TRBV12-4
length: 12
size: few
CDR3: ASTSPYAKNIQY

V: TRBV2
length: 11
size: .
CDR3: AGRTGGYEKLF

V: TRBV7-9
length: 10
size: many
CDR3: ASSFGSYEQY

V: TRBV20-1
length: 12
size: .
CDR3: SASDSVTPQPQH

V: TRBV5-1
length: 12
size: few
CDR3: ASSSGLDTDTQY

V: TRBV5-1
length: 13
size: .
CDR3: ASSYGTGSPTEAF

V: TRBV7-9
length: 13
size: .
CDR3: ASSPDMTAVSGYT

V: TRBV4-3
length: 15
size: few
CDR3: ASSPLTTFSGADTQY

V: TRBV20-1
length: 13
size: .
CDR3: SANLPTGGNQPQH

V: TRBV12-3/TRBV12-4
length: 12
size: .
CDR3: ASSRATVREAQY

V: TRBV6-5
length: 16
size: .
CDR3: ASSYSIGSQSGQETQY

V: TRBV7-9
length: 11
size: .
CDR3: ASSLFEGSEQF

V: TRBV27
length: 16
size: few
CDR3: ASSSISLGGEPQETQY

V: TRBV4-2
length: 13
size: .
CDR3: ASSQPGTGEEKLF

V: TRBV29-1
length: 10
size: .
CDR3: SVEDSAYEQY

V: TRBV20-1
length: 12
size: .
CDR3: SGTTGGDHQPQH

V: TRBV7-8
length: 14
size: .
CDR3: ASSLLAGTQADTQY

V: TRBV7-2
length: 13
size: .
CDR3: ASSFSGGGVTEAF

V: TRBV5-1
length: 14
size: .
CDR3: ASSFISGGQPREAF

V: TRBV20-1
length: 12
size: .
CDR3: SARPGADLSEQY

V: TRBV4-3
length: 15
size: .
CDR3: ASSQDYRPFAPYGYT

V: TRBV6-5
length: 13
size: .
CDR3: AVGRMVREYNEQY

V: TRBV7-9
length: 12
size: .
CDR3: ASRNTRRSKEAF

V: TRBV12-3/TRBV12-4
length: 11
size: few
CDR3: ASRHSNSYEQY

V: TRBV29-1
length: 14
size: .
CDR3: SGGEMIHLTYNEQF

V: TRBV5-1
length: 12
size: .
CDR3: ASSARTDLGEAF

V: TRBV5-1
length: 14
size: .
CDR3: ASSSGRTSTNYGYT

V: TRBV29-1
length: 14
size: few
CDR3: SVREQSNPLFYEQY

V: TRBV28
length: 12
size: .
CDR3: ASSLPQGSYGYT

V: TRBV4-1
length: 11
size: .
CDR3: AGSQAGFYEQY

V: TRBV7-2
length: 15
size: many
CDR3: ASSLAYVRGNKETQY

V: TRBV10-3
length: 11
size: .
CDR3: ATSDGSQETQY

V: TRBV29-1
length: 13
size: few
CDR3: SVGKGGGGGDTQY

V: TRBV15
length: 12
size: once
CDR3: ATSRAGVVGGQF

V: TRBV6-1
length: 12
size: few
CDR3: ASSVTGDHYGYT

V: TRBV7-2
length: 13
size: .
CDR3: ASSRQARGGYEQF

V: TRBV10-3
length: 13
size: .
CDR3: AISESDRERQPQH

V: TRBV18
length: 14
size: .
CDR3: ASSPGQEGRLYEQY

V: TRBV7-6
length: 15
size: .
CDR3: ASSPARGILGVYGYT

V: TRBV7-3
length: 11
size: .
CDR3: ASLRMPGTEAF

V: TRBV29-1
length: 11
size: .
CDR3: SVRAEGSDTQY

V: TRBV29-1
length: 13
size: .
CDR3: SVSGGHSFNYGYT

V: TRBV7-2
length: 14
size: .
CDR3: ASSLPSGGYTDTQY

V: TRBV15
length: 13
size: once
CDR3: ATSRAGTDNEKLF

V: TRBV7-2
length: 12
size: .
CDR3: ASSLGNRPDTQY

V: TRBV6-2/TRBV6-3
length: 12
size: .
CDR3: ASTPQTSADTQY

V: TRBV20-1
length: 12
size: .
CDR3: SAKPGTRSLAQY

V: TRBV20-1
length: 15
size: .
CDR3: SARPSGGPISYNEQF

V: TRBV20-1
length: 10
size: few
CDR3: SARIQGETQY

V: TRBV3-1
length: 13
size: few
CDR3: ASSQVDGPGTPLH

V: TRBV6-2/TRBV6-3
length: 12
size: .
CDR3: ASRHPGGAYEQY

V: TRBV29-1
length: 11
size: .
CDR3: SVWSVVTDTQY

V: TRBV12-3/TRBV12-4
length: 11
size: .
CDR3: ASSPAGGLEQY

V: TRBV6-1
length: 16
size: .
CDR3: ASTGDGVVGRGWQEQF

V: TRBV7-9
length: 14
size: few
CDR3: ASSPSRGGVQETQY

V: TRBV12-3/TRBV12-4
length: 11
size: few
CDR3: ASSLGEYQPQH